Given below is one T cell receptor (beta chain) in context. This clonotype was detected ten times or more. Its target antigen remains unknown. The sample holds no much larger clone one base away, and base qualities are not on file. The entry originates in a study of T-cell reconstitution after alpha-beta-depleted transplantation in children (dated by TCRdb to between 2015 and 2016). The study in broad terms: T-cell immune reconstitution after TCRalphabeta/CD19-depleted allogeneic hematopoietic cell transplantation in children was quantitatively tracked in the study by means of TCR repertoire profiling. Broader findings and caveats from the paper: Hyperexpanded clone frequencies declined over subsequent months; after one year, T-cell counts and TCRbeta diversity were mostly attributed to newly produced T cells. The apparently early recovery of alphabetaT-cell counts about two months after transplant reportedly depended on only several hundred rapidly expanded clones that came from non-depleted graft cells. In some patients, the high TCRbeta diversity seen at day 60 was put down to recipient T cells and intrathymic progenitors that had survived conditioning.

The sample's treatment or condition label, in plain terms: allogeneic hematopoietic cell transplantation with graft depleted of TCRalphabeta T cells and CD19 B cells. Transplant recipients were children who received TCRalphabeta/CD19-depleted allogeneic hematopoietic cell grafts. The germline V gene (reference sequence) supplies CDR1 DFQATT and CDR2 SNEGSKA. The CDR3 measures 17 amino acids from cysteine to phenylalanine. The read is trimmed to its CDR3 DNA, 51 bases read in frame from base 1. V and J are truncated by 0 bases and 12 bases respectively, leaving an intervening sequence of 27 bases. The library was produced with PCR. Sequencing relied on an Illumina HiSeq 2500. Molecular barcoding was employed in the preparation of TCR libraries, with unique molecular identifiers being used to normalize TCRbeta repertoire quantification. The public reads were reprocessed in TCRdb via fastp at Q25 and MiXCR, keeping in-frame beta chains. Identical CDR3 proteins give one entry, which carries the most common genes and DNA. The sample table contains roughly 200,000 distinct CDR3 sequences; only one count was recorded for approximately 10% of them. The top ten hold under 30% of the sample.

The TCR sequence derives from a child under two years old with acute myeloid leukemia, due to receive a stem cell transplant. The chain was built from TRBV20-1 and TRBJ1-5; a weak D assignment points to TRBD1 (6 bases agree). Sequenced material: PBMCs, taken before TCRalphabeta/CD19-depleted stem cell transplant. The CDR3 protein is CSAREGLGGGWALVQHF. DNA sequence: TGCAGTGCTAGAGAGGGTTTAGGGGGAGGTTGGGCCCTGGTCCAGCATTTT.